Listed below are T cell receptor beta chains from one sample, sequenced in a study of blood T cell repertoires in COVID-19. Clones were sequenced by immunoSEQ multiplex PCR, and TCRdb holds only the in-frame ones, with some missing. The sample consists of 50,000 to 75,000 clones, around 80% of them appearing once. The sequencing sample was made of peripheral blood. The receptors here all came from a man aged 55 to 70 with COVID-19, enrolled during active disease. The CDR3 runs from the conserved cysteine through the conserved F or W. A D gene is named only where the DNA matches it firmly. Rows give clone size only sometimes, using once, few, many, or a class for an expanded clone.

J: TRBJ2-7; V: TRBV27; size: once; D: NA; CDR3: CASSAPGHLYEQYF; DNA: TGTGCCAGCAGTGCCCCGGGACACCTCTACGAGCAGTACTTC
J: TRBJ2-3; V: TRBV24-1; size: NA; D: TRBD2; CDR3: CATSDFSGRGTDTQYF; DNA: TGTGCCACCAGTGATTTTTCCGGGAGGGGCACAGATACGCAGTATTTT
J: TRBJ2-5; V: TRBV5-7; size: NA; D: TRBD1; CDR3: CASSIPGQGISGGETQYF; DNA: TGTGCCAGCAGCATACCGGGACAGGGGATTTCGGGTGGGGAGACCCAGTACTTC
J: TRBJ2-3; V: TRBV4-1; size: NA; D: NA; CDR3: CASSRTAITDTQYF; DNA: TGCGCCAGCAGCCGGACAGCTATCACAGATACGCAGTATTTT
J: TRBJ2-7; V: TRBV24-1; size: NA; D: TRBD2; CDR3: CATSDGGAYEQYF; DNA: TGTGCCACCAGTGACGGGGGGGCCTACGAGCAGTACTTC
J: TRBJ2-7; V: TRBV6-2/TRBV6-3; size: few; D: TRBD2; CDR3: CASSYDASGSYEQYF; DNA: TGTGCCAGCAGTTACGACGCTAGCGGGAGCTACGAGCAGTACTTC
J: TRBJ1-4; V: TRBV4-2; size: NA; D: NA; CDR3: CASSQDGGGGNEKLFF; DNA: TGTGCCAGCAGCCAAGATGGGGGAGGGGGTAATGAAAAACTGTTTTTT
J: TRBJ1-2; V: TRBV5-6; size: NA; D: NA; CDR3: CASSSGTYYGYTF; DNA: TGTGCCAGCAGCTCTGGGACTTACTATGGCTACACCTTC
J: TRBJ1-1; V: TRBV7-9; size: NA; D: TRBD1; CDR3: CATGGLNTEAFF; DNA: TGTGCCACAGGGGGCTTGAACACTGAAGCTTTCTTT
J: TRBJ1-2; V: TRBV5-1; size: NA; D: TRBD1; CDR3: CASSSGTGGDYGYTF; DNA: TGCGCCAGCAGCTCCGGGACAGGGGGCGATTATGGCTACACCTTC
J: TRBJ2-3; V: TRBV4-1; size: NA; D: NA; CDR3: CASSQRGLRTDTQYF; DNA: TGCGCCAGCAGCCAGCGGGGACTCCGCACAGATACGCAGTATTTT
J: TRBJ1-5; V: TRBV6-1; size: NA; D: NA; CDR3: CASSERLEAQPQHF; DNA: TGTGCCAGCAGTGAACGTCTCGAGGCCCAGCCCCAGCATTTT
J: TRBJ1-4; V: TRBV7-9; size: once; D: TRBD1; CDR3: CASSYRDRTNEKLFF; DNA: TGTGCCAGCAGCTACAGGGACAGAACTAATGAAAAACTGTTTTTT
J: TRBJ1-5; V: TRBV5-1; size: few; D: NA; CDR3: CASSLGTEQPQHF; DNA: TGCGCCAGCAGCTTGGGAACAGAACAGCCCCAGCATTTT
J: TRBJ2-2; V: TRBV6-1; size: NA; D: TRBD2; CDR3: CASRERSSGGLGGELFF; DNA: TGTGCCAGCAGAGAAAGATCTAGCGGGGGGCTTGGAGGGGAGCTGTTTTTT
J: TRBJ2-1; V: TRBV4-1; size: NA; D: TRBD2; CDR3: CASSASGSGNEQFF; DNA: TGCGCCAGCAGCGCGAGCGGGAGTGGCAATGAGCAGTTCTTC
J: TRBJ2-1; V: TRBV2; size: NA; D: NA; CDR3: CASGQLPYNEQFF; DNA: TGTGCCAGCGGGCAGCTTCCCTACAATGAGCAGTTCTTC
J: TRBJ1-1; V: TRBV5-1; size: NA; D: NA; CDR3: CASSLVAENTEAFF; DNA: TGCGCCAGCAGCTTGGTGGCGGAGAACACTGAAGCTTTCTTT
J: TRBJ2-5; V: TRBV18; size: NA; D: TRBD2; CDR3: CASSPSGRAYGTQYF; DNA: TGTGCCAGCTCCCCTAGCGGGAGGGCCTACGGGACCCAGTACTTC
J: TRBJ2-2; V: TRBV2; size: NA; D: NA; CDR3: CASSAAAGELFF; DNA: TGTGCCAGCAGTGCGGCGGCCGGGGAGCTGTTTTTT
J: TRBJ2-7; V: TRBV12-2; size: few; D: NA; CDR3: CASPNRAYEQYF; DNA: TGTGCAAGTCCCAACAGGGCGTACGAGCAGTACTTC
J: TRBJ2-2; V: TRBV6-1; size: NA; D: NA; CDR3: CASSEVEGAGELFF; DNA: TGTGCCAGCAGTGAAGTCGAGGGGGCCGGGGAGCTGTTTTTT
J: TRBJ2-2; V: TRBV5-1; size: few; D: TRBD2; CDR3: CASSLDYAGGGTGELFF; DNA: TGCGCCAGCAGCTTGGATTATGCGGGAGGAGGCACCGGGGAGCTGTTTTTT
J: TRBJ2-5; V: TRBV10-3; size: NA; D: NA; CDR3: CAIASGWGETQYF; DNA: TGTGCCATCGCAAGCGGCTGGGGAGAGACCCAGTACTTC
J: TRBJ2-3; V: TRBV5-1; size: NA; D: TRBD2; CDR3: CASSRGTSGTTSTDTQYF; DNA: TGCGCCAGCAGCCGAGGGACTAGCGGTACCACTAGCACAGATACGCAGTATTTT
J: TRBJ2-7; V: TRBV7-4; size: NA; D: NA; CDR3: CASSLSFTHPYEQYF; DNA: TGTGCCAGCAGCTTATCATTCACACATCCATACGAGCAGTACTTC
J: TRBJ1-1; V: TRBV3-1/TRBV3-2; size: NA; D: TRBD1; CDR3: CASSLLGQGAEGKGAFF; DNA: TGTGCCAGCAGCCTCCTGGGACAGGGGGCTGAAGGGAAAGGAGCTTTCTTT
J: TRBJ1-6; V: TRBV9; size: NA; D: TRBD1; CDR3: CASSAMGGQFSPLHF; DNA: TGTGCCAGCAGCGCCATGGGGGGACAGTTTTCACCCCTCCACTTT
J: TRBJ1-3; V: TRBV5-5; size: NA; D: TRBD1; CDR3: CASSLGSPGGAAGNTIYF; DNA: TGTGCCAGCAGCTTGGGGAGCCCAGGGGGCGCGGCTGGAAACACCATATATTTT
J: TRBJ1-2; V: TRBV6-5; size: once; D: NA; CDR3: CASSGVGRRYGHTF; DNA: TGTGCCAGCAGCGGGGTTGGGAGACGCTATGGCCACACCTTC
J: TRBJ1-5; V: TRBV10-1; size: NA; D: NA; CDR3: CASSDGQLYSNQPQHF; DNA: TGCGCCAGCAGTGACGGACAGCTTTATAGCAATCAGCCCCAGCATTTT
J: TRBJ1-2; V: TRBV28; size: once; D: NA; CDR3: CASRVDSPANYGYTF; DNA: TGTGCCAGCAGGGTAGACAGCCCAGCTAACTATGGCTACACCTTC
J: TRBJ2-7; V: TRBV9; size: NA; D: TRBD2; CDR3: CASSWTSGSFSEQYF; DNA: TGTGCCAGCAGCTGGACTAGCGGGAGTTTCTCCGAGCAGTACTTC
J: TRBJ1-2; V: TRBV18; size: NA; D: TRBD1; CDR3: CASSPITGGSNGYTF; DNA: TGTGCCAGCTCACCGATAACAGGGGGCTCGAATGGCTACACCTTC
J: TRBJ2-3; V: TRBV10-3; size: NA; D: TRBD2; CDR3: CAASGGEVIDTQYF; DNA: TGTGCCGCAAGCGGGGGGGAGGTCATAGATACGCAGTATTTT
J: TRBJ2-3; V: TRBV4-1; size: NA; D: NA; CDR3: CASSQRFGGGPTDTQYF; DNA: TGCGCCAGCAGCCAACGGTTTGGCGGGGGCCCCACAGATACGCAGTATTTT
J: TRBJ1-5; V: TRBV11-2; size: NA; D: TRBD1; CDR3: CASSPDRVGQPQHF; DNA: TGTGCCAGCAGTCCCGACAGGGTTGGTCAGCCCCAGCATTTT
J: TRBJ2-3; V: TRBV18; size: NA; D: TRBD2; CDR3: CASSYGTSGTDTQYF; DNA: TGTGCCAGCTCTTACGGGACTAGCGGGACAGATACGCAGTATTTT
J: TRBJ1-3; V: TRBV5-4; size: once; D: NA; CDR3: CASSLGGGLSGNTIYF; DNA: TGTGCCAGCAGCCTCGGGGGGGGTCTCTCTGGAAACACCATATATTTT
J: TRBJ2-7; V: TRBV15; size: NA; D: NA; CDR3: CATSRDLGTLTKEQYF; DNA: TGTGCCACCAGCAGAGATCTGGGGACTCTCACCAAAGAGCAGTACTTC
J: TRBJ1-2; V: TRBV6-5; size: NA; D: NA; CDR3: CASSVGLAYGYTF; DNA: TGTGCCAGCTCGGTGGGGCTTGCCTATGGCTACACCTTC
J: TRBJ2-1; V: TRBV18; size: NA; D: NA; CDR3: CASSPLTRTDEQFF; DNA: TGTGCCAGCTCACCCCTTACTAGGACCGATGAGCAGTTCTTC
J: TRBJ1-4; V: TRBV9; size: NA; D: NA; CDR3: CASSGEHRRSEKLFF; DNA: TGTGCCAGCAGCGGAGAACACCGGAGGAGCGAAAAACTGTTTTTT